This T cell receptor (beta chain) was found in a study of radiation and T cells in renal cell carcinoma. Time point described: baseline pretreatment blood. Treatment in this sample: 15 Gy SBRT to primary tumor, nephrectomy 4 weeks later. Blood was sampled at baseline, 2 weeks and 4 weeks after SBRT. The CDR3 is 15 residues long. V gave up 4 bases and J gave up 3 bases, with 13 bases separating them. Germline V CDR1 and CDR2: GTSNPN, SVGIG (reference sequence). Using immunoSEQ multiplex PCR, the repertoire was profiled, and TCRdb retains in-frame clones only, with some absent. The sample lists 130,000 to 150,000 clones, 88% occurring once.

The source material was blood, sampled from a patient whose treatment included radiotherapy and nephrectomy. This chain links TRBV30 with TRBJ2-6; the D is unclear. The receptor comes from a woman aged 70-85 years with renal cell carcinoma. The CDR3: CAWIPAGVGANVLTF. The CDR3, as DNA: TGTGCCTGGATCCCAGCTGGGGTTGGGGCCAACGTCCTGACTTTC.